This T cell receptor (beta chain) was observed in a study of shared clonotypes between healthy human individuals. Trimming shortened V by 5 bases and J by 1 base, and 20 bases separated the two germline ends. The CDR3 length is 16 residues. Germline V CDR1 and CDR2: GTSNPN, SVGIG (reference sequence). Findings and limits, study-wide: Non-shared clonotypes showed lower generation probabilities than clonotypes common to all four donors.

This clone was picked up one time. Its antigen is undetermined. TCRdb keeps only in-frame clones here, not all; method: immunoSEQ multiplex PCR. The sample shows about 980,000 clones, less than 85% of them seen only once. The source material was memory CD4+ T cells sorted from blood. The subset: CD45RA-negative fraction. This sequence originates from a man between 18 and 29 years old in good health. V and J are TRBV30 and TRBJ1-1, with D perhaps TRBD1 (5 bases). This CDR3 reads CAWGQRRGGTNTEAFF. The CDR3 DNA reads TGTGCCTGGGGCCAAAGGCGGGGGGGAACGAACACTGAAGCTTTCTTT.